This T cell receptor beta chain is drawn from a study of Ad26.COV2.S vaccination and SARS-CoV-2 variants. Overall study findings and caveats: Among vaccine recipients, spike-specific TCR breadth exceeded that of placebo recipients.

In the case of this clone: The antigen is undetermined.

CDR3 length: 13 amino acids. Germline values: CDR1 MDHEN, CDR2 SYDVKM. The ends were cut back, 8 bases at V and 2 bases at J, with 9 bases in the middle. Assay: immunoSEQ multiplex PCR; the TCRdb copy retains only in-frame clones and omits some. The sample shows about 180,000 clones, approximately 90% of them seen only once. The V call is TRBV28, the J call TRBJ2-2, with D uncertain. Sequenced here: peripheral blood, sampled after recovery from COVID-19. The receptor comes from a human donor who had recovered from COVID-19. The CDR3 nucleotides read TGTGCCAGCGCCGGGTCTAACACCGGGGAGCTGTTTTTT. Translation: CASAGSNTGELFF.